Below, 17 T cell receptor beta chains from the same sample are listed, as sequenced in a study of blood T cells in healthy people across ages. With a J-beta primer mix and a sample-barcoded 5' primer, a second PCR ran about 6 to 11 cycles. TCRdb redid the calling of the 5' RACE reads with MiXCR, one entry per CDR3 protein. The table lists 550,000 to 600,000 distinct CDR3 sequences, 25% to 30% of them singletons. Sequences were obtained from blood. All receptors derive from a woman aged 70-85 years in good health.

The rearrangement joins TRBV6-2 or TRBV6-3 to TRBJ2-5, with D possibly called TRBD1 or TRBD2 (6 bases each). The J call may be in error: the DNA end matches TRBJ2-1 better. The CDR3 is 15 amino acids. CDR1 MNHEY and CDR2 SVGEGT come from the germline V gene. In DNA form, the CDR3 reads TGTGCCAGCAGTCAGTACAGGGAGGTTAGCAATGAGCAGTTCTTC. This sequence encodes CASSQYREVSNEQFF.

The chain employs TRBV10-3 and TRBJ2-1; no clear D gene. Germline V gene lookup returns CDR1 ENHRY and CDR2 SYGVKD. The CDR3 consists of 12 residues. The V end was cut by 3 bases, the J end by 8 bases, with 8 bases between. Here the CDR3 DNA reads TGTGCCATCAGTGACACTGCGTATGAGCAGTTCTTC. Translation gives CAISDTAYEQFF.

This clonotype was found a few times. CDR3 loop: CASSDLRGQGVLSYGYTF. CDR3 DNA: TGTGCCAGCAGCGACCTCCGGGGACAGGGTGTCTTGAGCTATGGCTACACCTTC. The chain combines TRBV7-9 with TRBJ1-2; 9 bases line up with TRBD1. With V trimmed by 5 bases and J by 4 bases, 17 bases remained unmatched. The germline gives CDR1 SEHNR, CDR2 FQNEAQ (reference sequence). The CDR3 covers 18 residues.

The chain joins TRBV7-2 to TRBJ1-3; TRBD1 might be the D (5 bases). Trimming took off 5 bases at V and 0 bases at J, with 11 bases between the two ends. Germline V gives CDR1 SGHTA, CDR2 FQGNSA. This CDR3 contains 15 residues. Here the CDR3 reads CASSPPGGSGNTIYF. The CDR3 region has the DNA TGTGCCAGCAGCCCCCCGGGGGGCTCTGGAAACACCATATATTTT.

Worth noting for this clonotype: This may stem from a read error, because a much larger clone lies one nucleotide away. The chain joins TRBV12-3 or TRBV12-4 to TRBJ2-4; D is uncertain. The CDR3 has 15 amino acids. In nucleotides, the CDR3 is TGTGCCAGCAGCCTACTTCTTCCAGCCACAAACATTCAGTACTTC. It specifies CASSLLLPATNIQYF.

The chain uses TRBV7-2 and TRBJ1-1; D perhaps matches TRBD1 (5 bases). V shed 3 bases and J shed 5 bases, with 13 bases lying between them. CDR1 is SGHTA and CDR2 is FQGNSA in the germline V gene. The CDR3 consists of 14 residues. The CDR3 bases are TGTGCCAGCAGCTTTCGGAGGGGTGTAACTGAAGCTTTCTTT. Protein product: CASSFRRGVTEAFF. Combining the CDR3 with reference TRBV7-2 and TRBJ1-1 gives the whole variable domain GAGVSQSPSNKVTEKGKDVELRCDPISGHTALYWYRQSLGQGLEFLIYFQGNSAPDKSGLPSDRFSAERTGGSVSTLTIQRTQQEDSAVYLCASSFRRGVTEAFFGQGTRLTVV.

This clonotype was detected only a few times. The CDR3 region is CSASGWNKKLFF. The CDR3 nucleotides are TGCAGTGCTAGTGGGTGGAATAAAAAACTGTTTTTT. V and J are TRBV20-1 and TRBJ1-4; D is uncertain. Trimming shortened V by 3 bases and J by 9 bases, and 11 bases separated the two germline ends. The CDR3 extends over 12 amino acids. Germline lookup yields CDR1 DFQATT and CDR2 SNEGSKA (reference sequence).

The chain is built from TRBV6-5 and TRBJ1-4; TRBD1 is a possible D gene (6 bases). This CDR3 has 14 residues. The germline V and J ends were trimmed by 5 bases and 8 bases, with 15 bases remaining between them. Per the germline V gene, CDR1 is MNHEY and CDR2 is SVGAGI. Here the CDR3 reads CASSQQQGWEKLFF. In DNA, the CDR3 is TGTGCCAGCAGTCAACAACAGGGATGGGAAAAACTGTTTTTT.

This clonotype showed up just a few times. The chain uses TRBV4-3 and TRBJ1-4; 7 bases are shared with TRBD1. V trimming: 0 bases; J trimming: 5 bases; junction bases outside the gene matches: 3. The CDR3 is 15 residues long. Germline-derived CDR1 and CDR2 are LGHNA and YSLEER. The CDR3 nucleotides are TGCGCCAGCAGCCAAGAGAGGGGGCGGAATGAAAAACTGTTTTTT. Amino acid sequence: CASSQERGRNEKLFF.

The chain joins TRBV20-1 to TRBJ2-7; D not resolved. The germline V gene has CDR1 DFQATT and CDR2 SNEGSKA (reference sequence). V was shortened by 3 bases and J by 7 bases, with 10 bases between the two germline ends. The CDR3 covers 11 residues. The CDR3 bases are TGCAGTGCTAGCCTCCTGGGGGAGCAGTACTTC. Protein product: CSASLLGEQYF.

The chain joins TRBV25-1 to TRBJ2-1; D is unresolved. CDR3 size: 14 residues. Trimming shortened V by 7 bases and J by 4 bases, and 14 bases separated the two germline ends. Germline lookup yields CDR1 MGHDK and CDR2 SYGVNS. The CDR3, as DNA: TGTGCCAGCATTAAAGGGTTTCCGTACAATGAGCAGTTCTTC. This translates into CASIKGFPYNEQFF. Full variable domain (missing parts from reference TRBV25-1 and TRBJ2-1): EADIYQTPRYLVIGTGKKITLECSQTMGHDKMYWYQQDPGMELHLIHYSYGVNSTEKGDLSSESTVSRIRTEHFPLTLESARPSHTSQYLCASIKGFPYNEQFFGPGTRLTVL.

This clonotype was recorded many times. The chain recombines TRBV4-3 with TRBJ2-5; no clear D gene. The V end lost 0 bases, the J end lost 5 bases, and 10 bases lay between the germline ends. The CDR3 runs 14 residues. Germline V gene sequence: CDR1 LGHNA, CDR2 YSLEER. CDR3 DNA sequence: TGCGCCAGCAGCCAAGATCTGGCGGCGGAGACCCAGTACTTC. Translated, it gives CASSQDLAAETQYF.

This clonotype was seen at least ten times. The chain employs TRBV6-5 and TRBJ2-4; D perhaps matches TRBD1 (5 bases). Germline values: CDR1 MNHEY, CDR2 SVGAGI. This CDR3 comprises 14 residues. The ends were cut back, 6 bases at V and 0 bases at J, with 9 bases in the middle. As DNA, the CDR3 is TGTGCCAGCAGCACCCAGGGAGCCAAAAACATTCAGTACTTC. This sequence encodes CASSTQGAKNIQYF.

The chain couples TRBV7-9 to TRBJ2-7; D possibly corresponds to TRBD2 (6 bases). V lost 5 bases and J lost 0, with 14 bases in between. This CDR3 has 15 residues. Germline CDR1 reads SEHNR; CDR2 reads FQNEAQ (reference sequence). This CDR3 is CASSPSGRGSYEQYF. For the CDR3, the DNA is TGTGCCAGCAGCCCGTCGGGGCGGGGCTCCTACGAGCAGTACTTC.

The sample holds a few counts of this clonotype. This chain links TRBV20-1 with TRBJ2-5; D gene ambiguous. The J call is doubtful: the DNA matches TRBJ2-1 better. Germline V gene sequence: CDR1 DFQATT, CDR2 SNEGSKA (reference sequence). The CDR3 has 13 residues. In DNA form, the CDR3 reads TGCAGTGCTAGTCGAGGTAATAAGAATGAGCAGTTCTTC. It codes for CSASRGNKNEQFF.

This sequence joins TRBV18 and TRBJ1-1; TRBD1 aligns across 7 bases. The V gene end was trimmed by 3 bases and the J gene end by 3 bases; junction bases not matched to a gene: 10. CDR1 KGHSH and CDR2 LQKENI come from the germline V gene. CDR3 length: 16 amino acids. CDR3 sequence: CASSPRRGGVDTEAFF. The DNA for the CDR3 is TGTGCCAGCTCACCCAGGAGAGGGGGCGTCGACACTGAAGCTTTCTTT.

In this sample, this clonotype turned up a few times. This chain links TRBV4-3 with TRBJ1-4; 7 nucleotides match TRBD1. Germline V gene lookup returns CDR1 LGHNA and CDR2 YSLEER. The length of the CDR3 is 17 residues. V was pared by 0 bases and J by 5 bases, with 9 bases of the junction left unmatched. The CDR3 bases are TGCGCCAGCAGCCAAGATTTTGGGACAGTATGGAATGAAAAACTGTTTTTT. Translated, it gives CASSQDFGTVWNEKLFF.